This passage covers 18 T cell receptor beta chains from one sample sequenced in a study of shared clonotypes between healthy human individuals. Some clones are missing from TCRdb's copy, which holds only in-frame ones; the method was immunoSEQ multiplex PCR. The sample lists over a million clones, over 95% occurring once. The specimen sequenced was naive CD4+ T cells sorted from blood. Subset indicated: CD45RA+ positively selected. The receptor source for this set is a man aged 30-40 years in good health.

The CDR3 reads CASSFDSSYETQYF. CDR3 bases: TGTGCCAGCAGCTTTGATTCGAGCTACGAGACCCAGTACTTC. V usage is TRBV5-4 and J usage is TRBJ2-5, with D unresolved. The CDR3 consists of 14 residues. CDR1 is SGHNT and CDR2 is YYREEE in the germline V gene (reference sequence). V lost 2 bases, J lost 5 bases, and 13 bases lay in between.

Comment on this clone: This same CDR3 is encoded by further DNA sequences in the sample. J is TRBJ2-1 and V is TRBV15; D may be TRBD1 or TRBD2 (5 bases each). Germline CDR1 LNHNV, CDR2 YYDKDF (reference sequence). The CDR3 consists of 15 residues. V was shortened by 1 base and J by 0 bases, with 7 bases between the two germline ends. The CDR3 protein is CATSRGGSSYNEQFF. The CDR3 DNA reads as TGTGCCACCAGCAGAGGGGGGAGCTCCTACAATGAGCAGTTCTTC.

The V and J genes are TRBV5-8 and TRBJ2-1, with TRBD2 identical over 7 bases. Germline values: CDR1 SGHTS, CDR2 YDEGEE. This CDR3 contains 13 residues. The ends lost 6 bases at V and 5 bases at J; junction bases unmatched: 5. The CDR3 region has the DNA TGTGCCAGCATCCGGGACTACAACAATGAGCAGTTCTTC. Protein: CASIRDYNNEQFF.

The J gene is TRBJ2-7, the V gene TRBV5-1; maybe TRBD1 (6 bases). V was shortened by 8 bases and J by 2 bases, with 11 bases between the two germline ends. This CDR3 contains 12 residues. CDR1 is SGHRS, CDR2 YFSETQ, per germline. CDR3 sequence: CASRDTPYEQYF. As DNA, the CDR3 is TGCGCCAGTAGGGACACCCCCTACGAGCAGTACTTC. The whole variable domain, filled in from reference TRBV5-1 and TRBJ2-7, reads KAGVTQTPRYLIKTRGQQVTLSCSPISGHRSVSWYQQTPGQGLQFLFEYFSETQRNKGNFPGRFSGRQFSNSRSEMNVSTLELGDSALYLCASRDTPYEQYFGPGTRLTVT.

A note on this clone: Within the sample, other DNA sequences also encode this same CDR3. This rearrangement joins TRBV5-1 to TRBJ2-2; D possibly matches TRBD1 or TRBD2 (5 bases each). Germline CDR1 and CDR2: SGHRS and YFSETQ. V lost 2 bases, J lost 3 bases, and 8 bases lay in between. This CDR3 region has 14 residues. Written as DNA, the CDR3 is TGCGCCAGCAGCTTAGGGACGTACACCGGGGAGCTGTTTTTT. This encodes CASSLGTYTGELFF. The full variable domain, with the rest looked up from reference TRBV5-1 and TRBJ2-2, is KAGVTQTPRYLIKTRGQQVTLSCSPISGHRSVSWYQQTPGQGLQFLFEYFSETQRNKGNFPGRFSGRQFSNSRSEMNVSTLELGDSALYLCASSLGTYTGELFFGEGSRLTVL.

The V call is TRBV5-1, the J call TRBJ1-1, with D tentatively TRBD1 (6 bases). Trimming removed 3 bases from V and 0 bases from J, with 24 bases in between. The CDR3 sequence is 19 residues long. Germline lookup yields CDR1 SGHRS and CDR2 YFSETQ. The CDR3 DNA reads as TGCGCCAGCAGCTGGAAAATAACAGGGCTGTTAAAAATGAACACTGAAGCTTTCTTT. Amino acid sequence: CASSWKITGLLKMNTEAFF.

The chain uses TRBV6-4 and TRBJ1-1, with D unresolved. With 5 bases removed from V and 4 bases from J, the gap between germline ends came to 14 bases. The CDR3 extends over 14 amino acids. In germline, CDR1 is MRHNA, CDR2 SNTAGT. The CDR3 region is CASSFVPEGTEAFF. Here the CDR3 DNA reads TGTGCCAGCAGTTTCGTCCCGGAGGGCACTGAAGCTTTCTTT.

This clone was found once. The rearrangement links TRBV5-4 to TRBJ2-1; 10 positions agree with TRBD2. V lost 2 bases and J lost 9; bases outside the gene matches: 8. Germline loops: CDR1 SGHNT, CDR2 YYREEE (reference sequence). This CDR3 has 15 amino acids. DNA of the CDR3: TGTGCCAGCAGCTTTATGGCTAGCGGGAGAGGTGAGCAGTTCTTC. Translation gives CASSFMASGRGEQFF.

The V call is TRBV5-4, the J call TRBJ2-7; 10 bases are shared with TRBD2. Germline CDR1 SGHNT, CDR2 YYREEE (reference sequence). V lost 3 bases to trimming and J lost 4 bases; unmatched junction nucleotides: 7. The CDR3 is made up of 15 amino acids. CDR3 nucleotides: TGTGCCAGCAGCTCCAAGCGGGAGGGAGTGTACGAGCAGTACTTC. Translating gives CASSSKREGVYEQYF.

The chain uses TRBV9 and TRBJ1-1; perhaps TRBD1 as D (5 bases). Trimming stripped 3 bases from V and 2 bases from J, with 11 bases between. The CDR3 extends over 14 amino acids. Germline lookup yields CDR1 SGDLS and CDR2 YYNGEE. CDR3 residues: CASSAGTVNTEAFF. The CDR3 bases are TGTGCCAGCAGCGCCGGGACGGTAAACACTGAAGCTTTCTTT.

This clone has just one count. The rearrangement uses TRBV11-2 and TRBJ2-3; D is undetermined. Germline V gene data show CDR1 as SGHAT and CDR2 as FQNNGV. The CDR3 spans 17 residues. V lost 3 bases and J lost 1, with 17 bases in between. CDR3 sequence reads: CASSLAGRYRGTDTQYF. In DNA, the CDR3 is TGTGCCAGCAGCTTGGCCGGTCGGTATCGAGGCACAGATACGCAGTATTTT.

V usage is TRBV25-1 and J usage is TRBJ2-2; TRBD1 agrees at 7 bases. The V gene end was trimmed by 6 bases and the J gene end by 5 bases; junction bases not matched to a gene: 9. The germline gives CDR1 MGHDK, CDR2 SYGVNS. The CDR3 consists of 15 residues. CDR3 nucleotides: TGTGCCAGCAGCGATAGGGACAGCTCTACCGGGGAGCTGTTTTTT. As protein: CASSDRDSSTGELFF.

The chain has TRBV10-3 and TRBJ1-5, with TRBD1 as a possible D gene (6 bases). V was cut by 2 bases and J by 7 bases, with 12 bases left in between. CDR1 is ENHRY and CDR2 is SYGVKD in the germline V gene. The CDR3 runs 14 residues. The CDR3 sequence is CAISEQGPPQPQHF. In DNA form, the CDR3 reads TGTGCCATCAGTGAGCAGGGGCCTCCCCAGCCCCAGCATTTT.

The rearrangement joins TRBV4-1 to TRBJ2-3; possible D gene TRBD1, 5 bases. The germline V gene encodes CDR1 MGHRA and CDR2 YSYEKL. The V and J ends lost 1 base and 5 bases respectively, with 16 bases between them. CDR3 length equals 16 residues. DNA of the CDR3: TGCGCCAGCAGCCAAGGCTGGGGCCTGGGCGAAGATACGCAGTATTTT. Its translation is CASSQGWGLGEDTQYF.

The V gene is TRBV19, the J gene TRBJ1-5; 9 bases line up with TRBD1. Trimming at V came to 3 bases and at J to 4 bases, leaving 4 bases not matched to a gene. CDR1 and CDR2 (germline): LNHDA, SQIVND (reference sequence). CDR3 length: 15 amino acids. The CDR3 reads CASSITGGRNQPQHF. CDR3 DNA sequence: TGTGCCAGTAGTATTACAGGGGGCCGGAATCAGCCCCAGCATTTT.

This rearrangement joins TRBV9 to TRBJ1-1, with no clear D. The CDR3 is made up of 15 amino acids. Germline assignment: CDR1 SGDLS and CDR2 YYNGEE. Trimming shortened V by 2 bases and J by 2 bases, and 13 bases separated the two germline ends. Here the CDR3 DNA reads TGTGCCAGCAGCGTTCTCCAGCAACCTAACACTGAAGCTTTCTTT. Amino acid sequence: CASSVLQQPNTEAFF.

This CDR3 reads CASRRAGDDEQYF. The CDR3 coding sequence is TGCGCCAGCAGACGGGCCGGGGACGACGAGCAGTACTTC. The rearrangement joins TRBV5-1 to TRBJ2-7; the D call may be TRBD1 or TRBD2 (5 bases each). Trimming shortened V by 5 bases and J by 5 bases, and 14 bases separated the two germline ends. Germline-derived CDR1 and CDR2 are SGHRS and YFSETQ. CDR3 size: 13 residues.

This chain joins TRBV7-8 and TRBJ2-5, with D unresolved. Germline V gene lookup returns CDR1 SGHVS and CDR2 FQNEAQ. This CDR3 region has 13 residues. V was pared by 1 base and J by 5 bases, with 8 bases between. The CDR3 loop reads CASSLEAQETQYF. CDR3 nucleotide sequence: TGTGCCAGCAGCTTAGAGGCACAGGAGACCCAGTACTTC.